This is a list of T cell receptor beta chains from one sample in a study of T cells in Graves' hyperthyroidism and ophthalmopathy. Using its own MiXCR run on the multiplex PCR reads, TCRdb lists one record per CDR3 protein. The sample lists about 500,000 distinct CDR3 sequences, 16% occurring once. The sequenced material came from blood. Receptor source: a woman aged 25 to 39 with Graves' ophthalmopathy. The CDR3 runs from the conserved cysteine through the conserved F or W. The order of the fields is clone size, J gene, V gene, D gene, CDR3 DNA, CDR3 protein. The D gene is left open where the match is weak. Clone size appears in some rows only: once, few, many, or a class for an expanded clone.

>many|TRBJ1-2|TRBV27|TRBD1
TGTGCCAGCAGAACGACAGGGAGGAGTCGCTATGGCTACACCTTC
CASRTTGRSRYGYTF
>many|TRBJ2-7|TRBV18|.
TGTGCCAGCTCACTTTCGACAGGGGAGGGCGAGCAGTACTTC
CASSLSTGEGEQYF
>many|TRBJ2-7|TRBV20-1|.
TGCAGTGCTAGGGCAGGGGGGTACGAGCAGTACTTC
CSARAGGYEQYF
>many|TRBJ2-7|TRBV6-2/TRBV6-3|.
TGTGCCAGCAGTTACCCGACCGGCATAGCGCAGGGTGACGAGCAGTACTTC
CASSYPTGIAQGDEQYF
>many|TRBJ2-1|TRBV4-2|TRBD1
TGTGCCAGCAGCCAAGATCCCCCCGGGACAGGGGGGTGGGATGAGCAGTTCTTC
CASSQDPPGTGGWDEQFF
>many|TRBJ2-6|TRBV6-1|.
TGTGCCAGCAGTGCCTCTCCAGCGACTGGGGCCAACGTCCTGACTTTC
CASSASPATGANVLTF
>many|TRBJ1-5|TRBV2|TRBD1
TGTGCCAGCAGTGTAGACAGGGCGGATCAGCCCCAGCATTTT
CASSVDRADQPQHF
>once|TRBJ1-1|TRBV10-2|.
TGCGCCAGCACGGACAGATTTAACACTGAAGCTTTCTTT
CASTDRFNTEAFF
>many|TRBJ2-5|TRBV7-9|TRBD2
TGTGCCAGCAGACGTACTCTAGCGGAAGAGACCCAGTACTTC
CASRRTLAEETQYF
>.|TRBJ2-1|TRBV24-1|TRBD2
TGTGCCACCAGTGATGTCGGGAGGACCTACAATGAGCAGTTCTTC
CATSDVGRTYNEQFF
>.|TRBJ1-4|TRBV20-1|TRBD1
TGCAGTGCTAGAGGGACAGGGGAAGCTAATGAAAAACTGTTTTTT
CSARGTGEANEKLFF
>few|TRBJ2-7|TRBV11-3|.
TGTGCCAGCAGCTTAGGTGAGAACTACGAGCAGTACTTC
CASSLGENYEQYF
>few|TRBJ2-5|TRBV20-1|TRBD2
TGCAGTGGTCGACTAGCGGGGAGGGAGACCCAGTACTTC
CSGRLAGRETQYF
>many|TRBJ2-1|TRBV28|.
TGTGCCAGCAGTTTAGGGAGTGAGCAGTTCTTC
CASSLGSEQFF
>few|TRBJ1-1|TRBV30|.
TGTGCCTGGAACCCCGGGACCTTCATCAACACTGAAGCTTTCTTT
CAWNPGTFINTEAFF
>many|TRBJ2-3|TRBV28|TRBD2
TGTGCCAGCAGTTTGACAGCGGGAGGCTCAGATACGCAGTATTTT
CASSLTAGGSDTQYF
>many|TRBJ1-5|TRBV2|TRBD1
TGTGCCAGCAGCGGGACAGGGCGTCAGCCCCAGCATTTT
CASSGTGRQPQHF
>many|TRBJ1-6|TRBV7-9|.
TGTGCCAGCAGCTTGGACTTGGGGGCTTCACCCCTCCACTTT
CASSLDLGASPLHF
>few|TRBJ2-1|TRBV6-2/TRBV6-3|TRBD2
TGTGCCAGCATCAACTCCGGGGGGGCGGGAGGGGTTGATGAGCAGTTCTTC
CASINSGGAGGVDEQFF
>.|TRBJ1-6|TRBV19|.
TGTGCCAGTAGTCGGGACACCCTTGCGGCGGGTGGCTCCTATAATTCACCCCTCCACTTT
CASSRDTLAAGGSYNSPLHF
>many|TRBJ2-1|TRBV20-1|TRBD2
TGCAGTGCTAGTAGCGGGAACAGCTACAATGAGCAGTTCTTC
CSASSGNSYNEQFF
>few|TRBJ2-1|TRBV6-1|TRBD2
TGTGCCAGCAGTGAAGTGGGGGGGGCTAGCGGGAGTAATGAGCAGTTCTTC
CASSEVGGASGSNEQFF
>.|TRBJ2-3|TRBV5-6|TRBD1
TGTGCCAGCAGCTTGGCCAGGGGGCTTAGAACAGATACGCAGTATTTT
CASSLARGLRTDTQYF
>few|TRBJ2-2|TRBV28|TRBD2
TGTGCCAGCATAGCGCTAGCGGGAGTTGGCGGGGAGCTGTTTTTT
CASIALAGVGGELFF
>few|TRBJ1-5|TRBV30|.
TGTGCCTGGAGCGTCGGCAGCTTCAATCAGCCCCAGCATTTT
CAWSVGSFNQPQHF
>many|TRBJ1-2|TRBV7-2|.
TGTGCCAGCAGCTTAGAGTTACAGGGCCTCTATGGCTACACCTTC
CASSLELQGLYGYTF
>.|TRBJ2-5|TRBV11-2|TRBD2
TGTGCCAGCAGCTCAGTAGCGGGAGGTGCCCCAGAGACCCAGTACTTC
CASSSVAGGAPETQYF
>.|TRBJ2-2|TRBV7-9|.
TGTGCCAGCAGCTTAGGGGCAGGGCCCGGGGAGCTGTTTTTT
CASSLGAGPGELFF
>.|TRBJ1-3|TRBV2|.
TGTGCCAGCAGTCCACAGGGATGGGGGATCGGAAACACCATATATTTT
CASSPQGWGIGNTIYF
>few|TRBJ2-3|TRBV4-3|.
TGCGCCAGCAGCCAAAGTCCGGCCTCCCGGGCAGATACGCAGTATTTT
CASSQSPASRADTQYF
>.|TRBJ1-5|TRBV12-3/TRBV12-4|TRBD1
TGTGCCAGCAGTTTTCGGCAGGGGGCGAATCAGCCCCAGCATTTT
CASSFRQGANQPQHF
>many|TRBJ2-5|TRBV12-3/TRBV12-4|.
TGTGCCAGCAGTTTCCGATTCCGCGAGACCCAGTACTTC
CASSFRFRETQYF